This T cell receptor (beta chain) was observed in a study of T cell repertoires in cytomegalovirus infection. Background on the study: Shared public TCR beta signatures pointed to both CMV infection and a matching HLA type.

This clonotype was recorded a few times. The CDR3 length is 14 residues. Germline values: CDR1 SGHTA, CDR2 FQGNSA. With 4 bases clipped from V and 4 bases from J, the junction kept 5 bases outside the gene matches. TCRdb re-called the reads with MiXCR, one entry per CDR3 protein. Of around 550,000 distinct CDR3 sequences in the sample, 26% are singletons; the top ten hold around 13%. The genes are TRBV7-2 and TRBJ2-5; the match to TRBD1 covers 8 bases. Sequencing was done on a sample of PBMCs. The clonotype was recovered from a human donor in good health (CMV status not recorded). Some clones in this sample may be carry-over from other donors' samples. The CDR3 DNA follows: TGTGCCAGCAGCTACATAACAGGGGGAGAGACCCAGTACTTC. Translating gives CASSYITGGETQYF.